The 15 T cell receptor delta chains presented below share a single source sample, sequenced in a study of γδ T cells in repeated Plasmodium falciparum infection. Gammadelta T cells were flow-sorted from PBMC into Vgamma9/Vdelta2+ and Vdelta2-negative populations for bulk analysis. TCRdb reapplied CATT to the multiplex PCR reads. The sample carries approximately 93,000 delta-chain clones, roughly 0.9% recorded once. The sequencing sample was made of gamma-delta T cells from blood. These receptors were taken from a pool of human donors (malaria-infected and uninfected, not separated).

This clone was detected a few times. The mismatch at residue 13 between this DNA's translation and the TCRdb protein of a much larger clone likely reflects a read error; the protein shown is translated from the DNA. The rearrangement joins TRDV2 to TRDJ1; D gene unclear. TCRdb records no J gene; here it was assigned by comparing the DNA to germline. This CDR3 is built from 22 residues. Deletions cut 2 bases from V and 0 bases from J, with 33 bases between. Germline lookup yields CDR1 GEAIGNYY and CDR2 EKD. CDR3: CACDRLKTSFPTRLPYTDKLIF. CDR3 DNA sequence: TGTGCCTGTGACAGGCTGAAGACCTCCTTTCCGACCAGATTACCCTACACCGATAAACTCATCTTT.

This clone showed up just a few times. The TCRdb protein, from a much larger clone, departs from this DNA's translation at residue 13, likely by read error; the protein shown derives from the DNA. The J gene is TRDJ3, the V gene TRDV2; TRDD3 agrees at 13 bases. TCRdb leaves out the J gene; it was filled in here by matching the DNA to germline. The CDR3 is made up of 19 amino acids. Germline assignment: CDR1 GEAIGNYY and CDR2 EKD. Written as DNA, the CDR3 is TGTGCCTGTGACCATACTGGGGGATACGAAGCCTGGGGCACCCGACAGATGTTTTTC. Protein sequence: CACDHTGGYEAWGTRQMFF.

Points on this clone: The TCRdb protein, from a much larger clone, departs from this DNA's translation at residue 18, likely by read error; the protein shown derives from the DNA. The chain carries TRDV2 and TRDJ1, with D maybe TRDD3 (5 bases). The CDR3 is 21 amino acids. From germline, CDR1 is GEAIGNYY and CDR2 EKD. The CDR3 DNA reads as TGTGCCTGTGACCCCCCCTCCTCCAGGGGGCCTTTGCGACGGGCGACCGATAGACTCATCTTT. Translating it yields CACDPPSSRGPLRRATDRLIF.

The sample holds many counts of this clone. V and J are TRDV1 and TRDJ1; 10 positions match TRDD3. TCRdb offers no J gene call, so here the DNA was matched to germline to obtain one. The CDR3 loop spans 20 amino acids. J was trimmed by 0 bases and V by 6 bases; bases with no gene match: 19. Germline CDR1 and CDR2: TSWWSYY and QGS. CDR3 bases: TGTGCTCTTGGCAGTCCTACGGTCATACTGGGGGATCGCTACACCGATAAACTCATCTTT. Amino acids: CALGSPTVILGDRYTDKLIF.

Ten or more counts support this clone. Translating this DNA gives a protein that differs at residue 12 from the TCRdb one, which belongs to a much larger clone; a read error is likely, and the protein shown is this translation. This chain uses TRDV2 with TRDJ1; 10 bases map to TRDD3. Matching the DNA to germline supplied the J gene, which TCRdb does not give. The CDR3 contains 22 residues. CDR1 is GEAIGNYY, CDR2 EKD, per germline. The V and J ends lost 3 bases and 3 bases, in that order; junction bases with no gene match: 27. CDR3 in DNA: TGTGCCTGTGACCCCCTCACTGTACTGGGGGATGCCCTACCTACTATGCCCGATAAACTCATCTTT. Its protein product is CACDPLTVLGDALPTMPDKLIF.

This clone was counted a few times. A far bigger clonotype differs at one base, so this is likely a read error. The sample has other DNA sequences that encode this CDR3 too. The chain employs TRDV2 and TRDJ1; 7 bases are a match to TRDD3. TCRdb offers no J gene call, so here the DNA was matched to germline to obtain one. Germline V gene sequence: CDR1 GEAIGNYY, CDR2 EKD. V lost 1 base, J lost 5 bases, and 3 bases stayed unmatched. This CDR3 is built from 13 residues. The CDR3 is CACDTWGNDKLIF. The CDR3 nucleotides are TGTGCCTGTGACACGTGGGGGAATGATAAACTCATCTTT.

With regard to this clone: A far larger clone is just one base off, so this is likely a read error. This sample includes further DNA sequences coding for the same CDR3. V gene TRDV2 combines with J gene TRDJ1, with D possibly being TRDD3 (8 bases). Matching the DNA to germline supplied the J gene, which TCRdb does not give. The germline gives CDR1 GEAIGNYY, CDR2 EKD. V was trimmed by 4 bases and J by 0 bases, leaving 35 bases between them. This CDR3 is 22 amino acids long. DNA for the CDR3: TGTGCCTGTGATCCGATTCCTACCAGTACTGGGGGGATAACACAGTACACCGATAAACTCATCTTT. This codes for CACDPIPTSTGGITQYTDKLIF.

A word on this clone: A read error likely explains why the TCRdb protein, taken from a much larger clone, differs from this DNA's translation at residue 17; the protein shown is translated from the DNA. V and J are TRDV1 and TRDJ1; TRDD3 agrees at 11 bases. No J gene was available from TCRdb, and it was assigned here by a germline match of the DNA. The V segment lost 1 base and the J segment 8 bases; nucleotides outside the gene matches: 27. CDR1 is TSWWSYY, CDR2 QGS, per germline. CDR3 length: 22 residues. In DNA form, the CDR3 reads TGTGCTCTTGGGGAACGTGGTACTGGGGGATATGGGTCGAATGGTTGTCTGATGAAACTCATCTTT. Its protein product is CALGERGTGGYGSNGCLMKLIF.

This clone appeared a few times. The amino acid sequence in TCRdb belongs to a much larger clone and departs from this DNA's translation at residue 15, likely a sequencing read error; the sequence shown is translated from the DNA. This chain connects TRDV2 to TRDJ1, with 10 positions matching TRDD3. The J gene is not listed in TCRdb, so it was assigned here from a DNA match to germline. Germline V gene sequence: CDR1 GEAIGNYY, CDR2 EKD. The CDR3 has 18 residues. CDR3 residues: CACDSLLGDSQYTDRLIF. The DNA for the CDR3 is TGTGCCTGTGACAGTCTACTGGGGGATTCACAGTACACCGATAGACTCATCTTT.

This clone was seen a few times. TCRdb's protein, taken from a much larger clone, differs from this DNA's translation at residue 13, likely owing to a read error; the protein displayed comes from the DNA. This chain connects TRDV1 to TRDJ1; TRDD3 matches at 10 bases. Germline CDR1 reads TSWWSYY; CDR2 reads QGS. This CDR3 contains 19 residues. V dropped 5 bases and J dropped 0; count of bases not matched to a gene: 15. The CDR3 coding sequence is TGTGCTCTTGGGTTACGACTTCACTACTGGGGGATCGACACCGATAAACTCATCTTT. Translating gives CALGLRLHYWGIDTDKLIF.

Worth noting for this clone: TCRdb's listed protein matches a much larger clone and diverges from this DNA's translation at residue 3, likely through a read error; the protein shown comes from the DNA. The rearrangement uses TRDV1 and TRDJ1, with TRDD3 as a possible D gene (6 bases). This CDR3 spans 10 amino acids. Looked up from germline, CDR1 is TSWWSYY and CDR2 is QGS. The CDR3, as DNA: TGTGCTGTTGGGGGCACGAAACTCATCTTT. Translating it yields CAVGGTKLIF.

In regard to this clone: TCRdb lists the protein of a much larger clone for this DNA, which differs at residue 5, so this is likely a read error; the protein given here is translated from the DNA itself. The chain carries TRDV2 and TRDJ1; TRDD3 aligns across 12 bases. No J gene was available from TCRdb, and it was assigned here by a germline match of the DNA. The CDR3 runs 18 residues. Germline V gene lookup returns CDR1 GEAIGNYY and CDR2 EKD. After removal of 3 bases from V and 8 bases from J, the junction contained 18 bases not matched to a gene. The CDR3, as DNA: TGTGCCTGTGACGGGGCCCGCCCATTACTGGGGGATACAAGGAAACTCATCTTT. This codes for CACDGARPLLGDTRKLIF.

Turning to this clone: This DNA translates differently at residue 14 from the TCRdb protein, which is that of a much larger clone; a read error is likely, and the protein shown is the DNA's own translation. The chain recombines TRDV2 with TRDJ1, with 12 bases matching TRDD3. Here the J gene came from matching the DNA to germline, since TCRdb omits it. This CDR3 has 18 residues. Germline V gene sequence: CDR1 GEAIGNYY, CDR2 EKD. The CDR3 coding sequence is TGTGCCTGTGACCCATTACTGGGGGATACCCCGTACACCGGTAAACTCATCTTT. Its translation is CACDPLLGDTPYTGKLIF.

This clone was detected many times. The protein given by TCRdb reflects a much larger clone and differs at residue 13 from this DNA's translation, likely from a read error; the protein shown is the DNA's translation. This sequence joins TRDV2 and TRDJ2; no definite D call. No J segment appears in TCRdb, so it was assigned here by matching the sequence to germline. The germline V gene encodes CDR1 GEAIGNYY and CDR2 EKD. V gave up 2 bases and J gave up 9 bases, with 24 bases separating them. This CDR3 has 17 residues. The CDR3 spells CACDKVGDPSRKTQLFF. Written as DNA, the CDR3 is TGTGCCTGTGACAAGGTGGGTGACCCAAGTAGGAAAACACAACTCTTCTTT.

This clone was detected a few times. This DNA's translation and the protein TCRdb lists, from a much larger clone, do not match at residue 22, likely due to a read error; the protein shown is translated from the DNA. V gene assignment gives TRDV1, but the J gene was left uncalled; the DNA was not used to check the table's D call, TRDD3. This CDR3 has 24 amino acids. The germline CDR1 and CDR2 sequences are TSWWSYY and QGS. CDR3 nucleotide sequence: TGTGCTCTTGGGGAAGGGGAAGGAACGGTCATTCCAGTACTGGGGATTGCCTGCACCGATAAACCCATCTTT. Its translation is CALGEGEGTVIPVLGIACTDKPIF.